The next 4 T cell receptor beta chains were all read from a single sample in a study of OX40 agonist ivuxolimab in advanced cancers. Sequencing used immunoSEQ multiplex PCR; TCRdb keeps in-frame clones, though not all of them. The sample lists 96,000 or so clones; around 91% were seen once. This sample comprised CD4+ or CD8+ T cells sorted from blood, obtained in a trial of the OX40 agonist ivuxolimab. These receptors came from an adult with an advanced solid tumor such as melanoma, head and neck, liver or kidney cancer.

This chain links TRBV18 with TRBJ2-5; a weak D match, TRBD2 (5 bases). The V end was cut by 2 bases, the J end by 2 bases, with 9 bases between. The CDR3 totals 14 residues. Germline CDR1 KGHSH, CDR2 LQKENI. The CDR3 loop reads CASSPESGQETQYF. In DNA form, the CDR3 reads TGTGCCAGCTCACCAGAGTCGGGGCAAGAGACCCAGTACTTC.

The sample holds a few counts of this clone. This chain uses TRBV7-3 with TRBJ2-1; D remains unclear. This CDR3 has 14 residues. Trimming took off 3 bases at V and 5 bases at J, with 11 bases between the two ends. In germline, CDR1 is SGHTA, CDR2 FQGTGA. CDR3 residues: CASSLGSGHNEQFF. DNA for the CDR3: TGTGCCAGCAGCTTGGGATCAGGACACAATGAGCAGTTCTTC.

The J gene is TRBJ2-1, the V gene TRBV5-1; D is unresolved. This CDR3 spans 14 amino acids. V was clipped by 4 bases and J by 7 bases, with 15 bases between them. The V gene's germline CDR1 is SGHRS and CDR2 YFSETQ. CDR3 sequence reads: CASSPPSGLNEQFF. CDR3 DNA: TGCGCCAGCAGCCCACCTAGTGGGTTAAATGAGCAGTTCTTC.

The chain carries TRBV7-3 and TRBJ2-1, with no clear D. CDR1 is SGHTA and CDR2 is FQGTGA in the germline V gene. The CDR3 extends over 13 amino acids. V was clipped by 0 bases and J by 8 bases, with 8 bases between them. CDR3 nucleotides: TGTGCCAGCAGCTTAACGTCGTGGGATGAGCAGTTCTTC. The encoded protein is CASSLTSWDEQFF. The variable domain in full, with the rest retrieved from reference TRBV7-3 and TRBJ2-1, is GAGVSQTPSNKVTEKGKYVELRCDPISGHTALYWYRQSLGQGPEFLIYFQGTGAADDSGLPNDRFFAVRPEGSVSTLKIQRTERGDSAVYLCASSLTSWDEQFFGPGTRLTVL.